This T cell receptor (beta chain) is drawn from a study of PD-1 blockade in classical Hodgkin lymphoma. Looking at the study overall: Patients got intravenous nivolumab 3 mg/kg every 2 weeks. Study outcomes and limitations: Complete responders matched newly diagnosed patients in baseline diversity. Diversity in CD4+ TCRs, unlike that measured in CD8+ TCRs, had risen significantly by C4D1. Healthy donors were reported to have higher baseline TCR diversity than newly diagnosed patients.

Every single patient, without exception, relapsed after autologous stem cell transplantation, and brentuximab vedotin exposure varied. V lost 4 bases and J 7 bases, leaving 12 bases between the germline ends. The CDR3 is 14 residues long. Germline CDR1 reads SGHRS; CDR2 reads YFSETQ. Here immunoSEQ multiplex PCR was the method, and the copy in TCRdb shows in-frame clones only, minus some. This sample has around 44,000 clones, with about 88% found just once. Points on this clone: Its antigen is currently unknown.

The chain joins TRBV5-1 to TRBJ1-6; D is uncertain. The sample here was peripheral blood mononuclear cells (PBMCs), taken before the second cycle of nivolumab. The TCR was taken from a human donor with classical Hodgkin lymphoma. The CDR3 reads CASSPRSENSPLHF. DNA for the CDR3: TGCGCCAGCAGCCCCAGGAGCGAGAATTCACCCCTCCACTTT.